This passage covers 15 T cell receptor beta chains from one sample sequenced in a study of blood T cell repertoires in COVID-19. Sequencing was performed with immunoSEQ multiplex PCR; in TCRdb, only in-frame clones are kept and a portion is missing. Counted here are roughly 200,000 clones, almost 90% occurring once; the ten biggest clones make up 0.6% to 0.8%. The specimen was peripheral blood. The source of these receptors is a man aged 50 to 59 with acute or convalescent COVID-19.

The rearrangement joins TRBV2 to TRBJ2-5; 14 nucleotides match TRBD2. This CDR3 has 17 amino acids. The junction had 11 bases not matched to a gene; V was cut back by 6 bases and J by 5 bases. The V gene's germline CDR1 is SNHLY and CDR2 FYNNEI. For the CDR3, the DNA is TGTGCCAGCAGCCAAGGACTAGCGGGAGGAGGTTGGGAGACCCAGTACTTC. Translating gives CASSQGLAGGGWETQYF.

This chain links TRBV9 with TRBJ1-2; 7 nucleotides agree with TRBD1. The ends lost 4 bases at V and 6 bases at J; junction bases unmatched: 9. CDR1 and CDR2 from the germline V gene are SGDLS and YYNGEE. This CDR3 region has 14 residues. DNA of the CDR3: TGTGCCAGCAGCACTGACAGGGTTTCGGATGGCTACACCTTC. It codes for CASSTDRVSDGYTF.

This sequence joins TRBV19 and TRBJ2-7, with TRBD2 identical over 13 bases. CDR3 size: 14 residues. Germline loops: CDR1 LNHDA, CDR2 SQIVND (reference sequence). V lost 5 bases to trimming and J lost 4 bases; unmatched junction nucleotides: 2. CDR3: CASSQGLAGYEQYF. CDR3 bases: TGTGCCAGTAGTCAGGGACTAGCGGGGTACGAGCAGTACTTC.

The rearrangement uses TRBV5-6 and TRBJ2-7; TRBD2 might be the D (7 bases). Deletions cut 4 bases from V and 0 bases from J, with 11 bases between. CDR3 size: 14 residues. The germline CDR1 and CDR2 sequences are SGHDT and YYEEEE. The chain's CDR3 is CASSRGGASYEQYF. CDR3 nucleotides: TGTGCCAGCAGCAGAGGGGGGGCCTCCTACGAGCAGTACTTC.

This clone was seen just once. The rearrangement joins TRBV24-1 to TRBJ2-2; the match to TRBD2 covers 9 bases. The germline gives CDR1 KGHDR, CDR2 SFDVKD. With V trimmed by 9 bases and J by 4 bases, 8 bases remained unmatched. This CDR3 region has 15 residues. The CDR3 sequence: CATGPAGGPTGELFF. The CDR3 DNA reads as TGTGCCACCGGCCCTGCGGGAGGGCCCACCGGGGAGCTGTTTTTT.

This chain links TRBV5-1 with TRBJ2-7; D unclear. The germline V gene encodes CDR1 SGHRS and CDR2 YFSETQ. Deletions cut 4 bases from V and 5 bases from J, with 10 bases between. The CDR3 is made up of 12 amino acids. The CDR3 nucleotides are TGCGCCAGCAGCCTAAGCACTAACGAGCAGTACTTC. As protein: CASSLSTNEQYF.

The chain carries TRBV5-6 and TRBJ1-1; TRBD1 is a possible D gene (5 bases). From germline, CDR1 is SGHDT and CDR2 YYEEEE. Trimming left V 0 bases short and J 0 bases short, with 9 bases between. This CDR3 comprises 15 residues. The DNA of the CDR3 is TGTGCCAGCAGCTTGGTTCCGGGGGTGAACACTGAAGCTTTCTTT. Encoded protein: CASSLVPGVNTEAFF. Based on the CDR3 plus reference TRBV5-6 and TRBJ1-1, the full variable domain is DAGVTQSPTHLIKTRGQQVTLRCSPKSGHDTVSWYQQALGQGPQFIFQYYEEEERQRGNFPDRFSGHQFPNYSSELNVNALLLGDSALYLCASSLVPGVNTEAFFGQGTRLTVV.

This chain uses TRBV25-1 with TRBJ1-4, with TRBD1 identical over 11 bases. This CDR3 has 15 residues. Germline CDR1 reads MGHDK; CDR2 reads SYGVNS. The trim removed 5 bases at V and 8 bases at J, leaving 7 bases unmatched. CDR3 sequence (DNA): TGTGCCAGCAGTAAAGGGACAGGGGGTCGGGAAAAACTGTTTTTT. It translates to CASSKGTGGREKLFF.

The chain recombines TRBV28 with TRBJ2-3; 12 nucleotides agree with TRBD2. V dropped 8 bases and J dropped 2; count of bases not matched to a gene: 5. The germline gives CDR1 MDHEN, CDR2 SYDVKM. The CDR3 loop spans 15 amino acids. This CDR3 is CASGLAGGPTDTQYF. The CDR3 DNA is TGTGCCAGCGGGCTAGCGGGGGGGCCCACAGATACGCAGTATTTT. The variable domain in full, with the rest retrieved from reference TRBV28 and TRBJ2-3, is DVKVTQSSRYLVKRTGEKVFLECVQDMDHENMFWYRQDPGLGLRLIYFSYDVKMKEKGDIPEGYSVSREKKERFSLILESASTNQTSMYLCASGLAGGPTDTQYFGPGTRLTVL.

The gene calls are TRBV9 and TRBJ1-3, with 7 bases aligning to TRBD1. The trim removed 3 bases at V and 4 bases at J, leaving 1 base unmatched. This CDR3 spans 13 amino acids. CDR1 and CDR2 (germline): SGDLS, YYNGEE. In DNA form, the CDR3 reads TGTGCCAGCAGCGAGACAGGGGGAAACACCATATATTTT. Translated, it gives CASSETGGNTIYF.

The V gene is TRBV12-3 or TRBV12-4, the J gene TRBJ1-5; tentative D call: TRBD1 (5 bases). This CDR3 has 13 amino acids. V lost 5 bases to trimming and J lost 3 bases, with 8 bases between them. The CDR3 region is CASSMTVNQPQHF. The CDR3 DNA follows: TGTGCCAGCAGTATGACAGTCAATCAGCCCCAGCATTTT.

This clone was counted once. The CDR3 nucleotides are TGTGCCAGCAGTCTCCCCTTAGGGGGCAATCAGCCCCAGCATTTT. Translation: CASSLPLGGNQPQHF. This sequence joins TRBV28 and TRBJ1-5; D is perhaps TRBD1 (5 bases). V was cut by 5 bases and J by 2 bases, with 13 bases left in between. The germline V gene encodes CDR1 MDHEN and CDR2 SYDVKM. This CDR3 contains 15 residues.

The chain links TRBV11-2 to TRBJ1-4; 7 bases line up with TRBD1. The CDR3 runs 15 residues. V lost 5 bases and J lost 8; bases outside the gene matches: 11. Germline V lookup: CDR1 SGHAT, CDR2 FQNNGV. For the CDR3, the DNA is TGTGCCAGCAGCCTTCGGGACAGTTATCGAGAAAAACTGTTTTTT. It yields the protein CASSLRDSYREKLFF.

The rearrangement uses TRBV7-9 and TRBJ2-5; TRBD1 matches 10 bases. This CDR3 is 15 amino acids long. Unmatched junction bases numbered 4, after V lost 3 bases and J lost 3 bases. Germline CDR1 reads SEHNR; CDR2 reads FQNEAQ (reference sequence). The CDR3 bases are TGTGCCAGCAGCTTCCGGACAGGGGGGAAAGAGACCCAGTACTTC. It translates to CASSFRTGGKETQYF.

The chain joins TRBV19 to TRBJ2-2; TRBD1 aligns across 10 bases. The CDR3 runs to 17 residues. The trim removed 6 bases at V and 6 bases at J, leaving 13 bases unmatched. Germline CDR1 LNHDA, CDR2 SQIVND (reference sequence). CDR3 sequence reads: CASSRIGTGELSGELFF. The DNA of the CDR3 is TGTGCCAGTAGCCGAATTGGGACAGGGGAATTGTCCGGGGAGCTGTTTTTT.